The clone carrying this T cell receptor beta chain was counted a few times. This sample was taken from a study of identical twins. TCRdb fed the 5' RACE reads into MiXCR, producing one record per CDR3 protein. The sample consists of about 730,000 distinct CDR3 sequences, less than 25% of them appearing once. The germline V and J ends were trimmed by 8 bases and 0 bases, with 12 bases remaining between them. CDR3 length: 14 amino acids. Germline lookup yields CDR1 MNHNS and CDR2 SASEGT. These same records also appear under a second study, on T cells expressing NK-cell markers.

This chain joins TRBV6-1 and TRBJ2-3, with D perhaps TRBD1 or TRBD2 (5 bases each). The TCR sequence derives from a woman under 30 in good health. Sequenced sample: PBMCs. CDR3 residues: CASWVGASTDTQYF. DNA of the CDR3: TGTGCCAGCTGGGTCGGGGCCAGCACAGATACGCAGTATTTT.